Below are 24 T cell receptor beta chains sequenced from a single sample in a study of T cell responses to AZD1222 COVID-19 vaccine. Sequencing was performed with immunoSEQ multiplex PCR; in TCRdb, only in-frame clones are kept and a portion is missing. The repertoire consists of around 180,000 clones, with approximately 92% occurring once and the leading ten covering under 11%. The sequencing used peripheral blood, collected on day 0 of AZD1222 vaccination. The origin of the receptors is an adult in good health.

V is TRBV7-9 and J is TRBJ2-1, with 9 positions matching TRBD1. Germline V lookup: CDR1 SEHNR, CDR2 FQNEAQ (reference sequence). J gave up 3 bases and V 5 bases, and 5 bases lay outside the gene matches. The CDR3 sequence is 15 residues long. This CDR3 is CASSNRDRDYNEQFF. The CDR3 DNA sequence: TGTGCCAGCAGCAACCGGGACAGGGACTACAATGAGCAGTTCTTC.

V is TRBV6-5 and J is TRBJ1-4, with 7 bases matching TRBD1. The trim removed 0 bases at V and 4 bases at J, leaving 5 bases unmatched. CDR1 is MNHEY and CDR2 is SVGAGI in the germline V gene. This CDR3 contains 16 residues. The CDR3 loop reads CASSYSRGQGNEKLFF. The CDR3 nucleotides are TGTGCCAGCAGTTACTCAAGGGGGCAGGGTAATGAAAAACTGTTTTTT.

The genes are TRBV28 and TRBJ1-2, with D perhaps TRBD1 (5 bases). V gave up 5 bases and J gave up 5 bases, with 15 bases separating them. The CDR3 length is 14 residues. The germline V gene has CDR1 MDHEN and CDR2 SYDVKM. CDR3 residues: CASSPRAGFYGYTF. The CDR3 bases are TGTGCCAGCAGTCCCAGGGCAGGATTTTATGGCTACACCTTC.

A note on this clone: Other DNA sequences in the sample encode the same CDR3. This chain connects TRBV6-5 to TRBJ1-2, with D maybe TRBD1 (5 bases). This CDR3 has 13 residues. The V end was cut by 6 bases, the J end by 0 bases, with 8 bases between. Germline lookup yields CDR1 MNHEY and CDR2 SVGAGI. This CDR3 is CASRSTANYGYTF. The CDR3 DNA reads TGTGCCAGCAGATCGACAGCTAACTATGGCTACACCTTC.

The V and J genes are TRBV7-9 and TRBJ1-5, with TRBD1 as a possible D gene (5 bases). This CDR3 region has 15 residues. V was clipped by 4 bases and J by 1 base, with 11 bases between them. Germline CDR1 SEHNR, CDR2 FQNEAQ (reference sequence). The CDR3 coding sequence is TGTGCCAGCAGCTCCGCGGGGGGGAGCAATCAGCCCCAGCATTTT. Protein sequence: CASSSAGGSNQPQHF.

This rearrangement joins TRBV2 to TRBJ2-1, with 7 bases lining up with TRBD1. The CDR3 covers 12 residues. V lost 10 bases to trimming and J lost 3 bases; unmatched junction nucleotides: 3. Germline V gene sequence: CDR1 SNHLY, CDR2 FYNNEI. The CDR3 sequence is CAIRTGYNEQFF. CDR3 in DNA: TGTGCCATTAGGACAGGCTACAATGAGCAGTTCTTC.

The chain is built from TRBV7-2 and TRBJ2-5; D unclear. The CDR3 is 13 amino acids. Germline V gene data show CDR1 as SGHTA and CDR2 as FQGNSA. The V end was cut by 3 bases, the J end by 0 bases, with 5 bases between. The CDR3 bases are TGTGCCAGCAGCTTCCAACACCAAGAGACCCAGTACTTC. Its protein is CASSFQHQETQYF.

The chain employs TRBV28 and TRBJ1-1, with TRBD1 identical over 10 bases. This CDR3 contains 15 residues. Germline CDR1 MDHEN, CDR2 SYDVKM. Trimming cost V 5 bases and J 1 base; bases outside gene matches: 4. The CDR3 loop is CASSLWDRGNTEAFF. The CDR3, as DNA: TGTGCCAGCAGTCTGTGGGACAGGGGGAACACTGAAGCTTTCTTT.

The chain recombines TRBV27 with TRBJ2-5; D not certain. The V end was cut by 5 bases, the J end by 4 bases, with 11 bases between. The CDR3 extends over 13 amino acids. Germline-derived CDR1 and CDR2 are MNHEY and SMNVEV (reference sequence). The DNA for the CDR3 is TGTGCCAGCAGTACACGCTCCAGAGAGACCCAGTACTTC. It codes for CASSTRSRETQYF.

The chain employs TRBV25-1 and TRBJ1-1, with D unclear. Deletions cut 2 bases from V and 10 bases from J, with 20 bases between. The CDR3 extends over 15 amino acids. Germline CDR1 reads MGHDK; CDR2 reads SYGVNS. This CDR3 reads CASSERFESALGAFF. The CDR3 DNA reads TGTGCCAGCAGTGAAAGATTTGAATCGGCCTTAGGAGCTTTCTTT.

V and J are TRBV10-1 and TRBJ2-1; D gene ambiguous. V was cut by 0 bases and J by 9 bases, with 9 bases left in between. This CDR3 region has 13 residues. The V gene's germline CDR1 is WNHNN and CDR2 SYGVQD (reference sequence). The CDR3 DNA reads TGCGCCAGCAGTGAGTCTAGGATGGGTGAGCAGTTCTTC. Protein sequence: CASSESRMGEQFF.

V gene TRBV23-1 combines with J gene TRBJ2-7, with D possibly matching TRBD2 (6 bases). TRBV23-1 falls under the ORF class, with uncertain function. This CDR3 has 15 residues. Trimming left V 11 bases short and J 4 bases short, with 24 bases between. The CDR3 DNA reads as TGCGCCCCATGGAGAGGAGGGCCTTATATGTACGAGCAGTACTTC. Translated, it gives CAPWRGGPYMYEQYF.

This chain joins TRBV7-2 and TRBJ2-3; 9 nucleotides align to TRBD1. The germline V gene has CDR1 SGHTA and CDR2 FQGNSA. The CDR3 spans 15 residues. Trimming took 5 bases from V and 4 from J; bases not matched to a gene: 7. This CDR3 reads CASSGQGSWADTQYF. The CDR3 region has the DNA TGTGCCAGCAGCGGACAGGGGTCGTGGGCAGATACGCAGTATTTT.

The J gene is TRBJ1-1, the V gene TRBV25-1; perhaps TRBD1 as D (5 bases). V lost 8 bases to trimming and J lost 4 bases, with 14 bases between them. Looked up from germline, CDR1 is MGHDK and CDR2 is SYGVNS. The CDR3 is 13 amino acids. The CDR3 DNA reads TGTGCCAGCCTCAGGGCTTGGGGCACTGAAGCTTTCTTT. Amino acids: CASLRAWGTEAFF.

The chain employs TRBV5-5 and TRBJ1-3; D is possibly TRBD1 (5 bases). The CDR3 totals 15 residues. Germline lookup yields CDR1 SGHKS and CDR2 YYEKEE (reference sequence). Trimming left V 1 base short and J 0 bases short, with 8 bases between. DNA of the CDR3: TGTGCCAGCAGCTTGTCAGGGAGCTCTGGAAACACCATATATTTT. It yields the protein CASSLSGSSGNTIYF.

The chain uses TRBV12-3 or TRBV12-4 and TRBJ2-4; D is possibly TRBD1 (5 bases). Trimming pared 4 bases from V and 5 bases from J, leaving 6 bases between. The CDR3 sequence is 12 residues long. The DNA for the CDR3 is TGTGCCAGCAGTTCGACAGAAAACATTCAGTACTTC. This translates into CASSSTENIQYF.

The V and J genes are TRBV2 and TRBJ2-7; perhaps TRBD1 as D (6 bases). Germline-derived CDR1 and CDR2 are SNHLY and FYNNEI. V dropped 4 bases and J dropped 0 bases, with 10 bases sitting between them. This CDR3 has 14 residues. The CDR3 region is CASSVQGNSYEQYF. The CDR3 DNA sequence: TGTGCCAGCAGTGTACAGGGCAACTCCTACGAGCAGTACTTC.

The V call is TRBV2, the J call TRBJ2-1, with 7 bases lining up with TRBD2. The ends lost 1 base at V and 8 bases at J; junction bases unmatched: 8. Germline loops: CDR1 SNHLY, CDR2 FYNNEI. This CDR3 spans 15 amino acids. The CDR3 spells CASSEGDYKWDEQFF. CDR3 coding DNA: TGTGCCAGCAGTGAAGGGGACTACAAGTGGGATGAGCAGTTCTTC.

This rearrangement joins TRBV5-4 to TRBJ1-2; weak D call: TRBD1 (6 bases). The CDR3 loop spans 16 amino acids. Trimming pared 0 bases from V and 5 bases from J, leaving 17 bases between. The germline CDR1 and CDR2 sequences are SGHNT and YYREEE (reference sequence). DNA for the CDR3: TGTGCCAGCAGCTTGGCCGGGGCAGGGGTACGGTATGGCTACACCTTC. The encoded protein is CASSLAGAGVRYGYTF.

This clone was recorded once. This sequence joins TRBV18 and TRBJ1-2; D is unclear. V was cut by 3 bases and J by 4 bases, with 15 bases left in between. Per germline, CDR1 KGHSH and CDR2 LQKENI. The CDR3 totals 15 residues. The CDR3 nucleotides are TGTGCCAGCTCACCCGCCGAGGCATACGGCTATGGCTACACCTTC. Its protein product is CASSPAEAYGYGYTF.

This chain connects TRBV12-3 or TRBV12-4 to TRBJ1-2; D unclear. With 5 bases removed from V and 13 bases from J, the gap between germline ends came to 20 bases. CDR3 length: 13 amino acids. Here the CDR3 reads CASSVTVNPLTTF. The CDR3 nucleotides are TGTGCCAGCAGTGTGACCGTGAACCCGCTCACCACCTTC.

The chain uses TRBV5-1 and TRBJ1-1; D ambiguous. Trimming removed 0 bases from V and 10 bases from J, with 13 bases in between. This CDR3 region has 13 residues. CDR1 and CDR2 from the germline V gene are SGHRS and YFSETQ. The CDR3 DNA is TGCGCCAGCAGCTTGGAACTCCTCGGCGGAGCTTTCTTT. It translates to CASSLELLGGAFF.

The V and J genes are TRBV19 and TRBJ1-6, with D unresolved. Germline CDR1 LNHDA, CDR2 SQIVND (reference sequence). The CDR3 is made up of 14 amino acids. V lost 6 bases and J lost 2, with 8 bases in between. CDR3 protein: CASSRTPYNSPLHF. The CDR3 region has the DNA TGTGCCAGTAGCAGGACTCCCTATAATTCACCCCTCCACTTT.

The chain has TRBV5-6 and TRBJ2-3; 11 nucleotides align to TRBD1. V shed 3 bases and J 6 bases; nucleotides not matched to a gene: 9. This CDR3 has 16 amino acids. Germline V CDR1 and CDR2: SGHDT, YYEEEE. The CDR3 loop is CASSSSGTGGFDTQYF. In DNA, the CDR3 is TGTGCCAGCAGCTCGTCCGGGACAGGGGGATTCGATACGCAGTATTTT.